This note documents a single T cell receptor beta chain sequence. CDR1 MGHDK and CDR2 SYGVNS come from the germline V gene. The CDR3 is 16 amino acids. The ends lost 6 bases at V and 7 bases at J; junction bases unmatched: 13. The data are from a study of T cell changes during pregnancy in multiple sclerosis. Repertoires were generated with immunoSEQ multiplex PCR, while TCRdb's copy carries only in-frame clones and drops some. This repertoire shows approximately 64,000 clones, less than 95% found once; its top ten account for around 2.1%. This specimen consisted of peripheral blood, obtained in the second trimester of pregnancy. The source is a female donor in good health, enrolled as a control in a pregnancy study. V and J are TRBV25-1 and TRBJ2-2; 8 bases are a match to TRBD2. CDR3 loop: CASSPRASGLVGELFF. CDR3 coding DNA: TGTGCCAGCAGCCCCCGAGCTAGCGGGTTGGTCGGGGAGCTGTTTTTT.